The 11 T cell receptor beta chains below come from one sample, sequenced in a study of HIV-infected patients and healthy controls. TCRdb called the 5' RACE reads again in MiXCR, with one record for every CDR3 protein. Of more than 15,000 distinct CDR3 sequences in the sample, approximately 19% were seen once. Sequenced input: CD8+ T cells from blood. Receptors were obtained from a human donor in good health.

This chain links TRBV15 with TRBJ1-5; D remains ambiguous. Germline CDR1 is LNHNV and CDR2 is YYDKDF (reference sequence). The CDR3 is 15 residues long. Trimming removed 3 bases from V and 2 bases from J, with 11 bases in between. The CDR3 region has the DNA TGTGCCACCAGCAGTGTTCCAAGTGGCAATCAGCCCCAGCATTTT. It specifies CATSSVPSGNQPQHF. Together with reference TRBV15 and TRBJ1-5, the CDR3 gives the full variable domain: DAMVIQNPRYQVTQFGKPVTLSCSQTLNHNVMYWYQQKSSQAPKLLFHYYDKDFNNEADTPDNFQSRRPNTSFCFLDIRSPGLGDTAMYLCATSSVPSGNQPQHFGDGTRLSIL.

This clonotype showed up many times. The rearrangement links TRBV7-6 to TRBJ2-3, with D maybe TRBD2 (5 bases). CDR1 and CDR2 from the germline V gene are SGHVS and FNYEAQ. Between the trimmed V and J ends, which lost 0 bases and 3 bases, there was a span of 13 bases. This CDR3 comprises 16 residues. The CDR3 is CASSLAPVGLTDTQYF. DNA for the CDR3: TGTGCCAGCAGCTTAGCCCCCGTCGGACTGACAGATACGCAGTATTTT.

This chain links TRBV20-1 with TRBJ2-7; 7 bases line up with TRBD2. The CDR3 has 13 amino acids. Trimming cost V 0 bases and J 4 bases; bases outside gene matches: 3. Germline-derived CDR1 and CDR2 are DFQATT and SNEGSKA (reference sequence). CDR3 coding DNA: TGCAGTGCTAGAGATGGGGGGGGGTACGAGCAGTACTTC. Translated: CSARDGGGYEQYF.

This clonotype was detected ten times or more. The rearrangement uses TRBV20-1 and TRBJ1-1; no clear D gene. Trimming took 5 bases from V and 0 from J, leaving 22 bases between them. CDR1 is DFQATT and CDR2 is SNEGSKA in the germline V gene (reference sequence). The CDR3 is made up of 17 amino acids. The CDR3 loop is CSAPGTNDGRLNTEAFF. CDR3 sequence (DNA): TGCAGTGCTCCTGGAACCAATGACGGACGGTTGAACACTGAAGCTTTCTTT.

This clonotype has more than one count but fewer than ten. The J gene is TRBJ1-1, the V gene TRBV4-1; D not certain. Germline-derived CDR1 and CDR2 are MGHRA and YSYEKL. The CDR3 has 12 residues. The V and J ends lost 3 bases and 1 base respectively, with 3 bases between them. CDR3 protein: CASSQGNTEAFF. The CDR3 DNA follows: TGCGCCAGCAGCCAGGGGAACACTGAAGCTTTCTTT.

This clonotype has only a few counts. Here the CDR3 reads CASGGGYEQYF. CDR3 sequence (DNA): TGTGCCAGCGGGGGGGGGTACGAGCAGTACTTC. This chain joins TRBV12-3 or TRBV12-4 and TRBJ2-7; 7 nucleotides line up with TRBD2. V was pared by 8 bases and J by 4 bases, with 2 bases of the junction left unmatched. The CDR3 spans 11 residues.

This clonotype was seen a handful of times. V usage is TRBV30 and J usage is TRBJ1-1; a possible D gene is TRBD1 (5 bases). Trimming took 2 bases from V and 6 from J, leaving 7 bases between them. The germline gives CDR1 GTSNPN, CDR2 SVGIG (reference sequence). This CDR3 spans 11 amino acids. CDR3 bases: TGTGCCTGGAGTCCGGGGCCTGAAGCTTTCTTT. This gives the protein CAWSPGPEAFF.

There are a few counts of this clonotype. The V gene is TRBV24-1, the J gene TRBJ2-3, with D unclear. CDR1 is KGHDR and CDR2 is SFDVKD in the germline V gene. Trimming removed 3 bases at V and 4 bases at J, with 16 bases between. This CDR3 region has 16 residues. The CDR3 loop reads CATSDTSPIGADTQYF. CDR3 nucleotides: TGTGCCACCAGTGATACCAGTCCGATTGGTGCAGATACGCAGTATTTT.

In this sample, this clonotype turned up many times. This chain links TRBV7-8 with TRBJ2-7; D remains unclear. This CDR3 region has 12 residues. Germline V lookup: CDR1 SGHVS, CDR2 FQNEAQ. V dropped 4 bases and J dropped 4 bases, with 8 bases sitting between them. The CDR3 sequence: CASSSDGYEQYF. The CDR3 DNA is TGTGCCAGCAGCTCCGACGGGTACGAGCAGTACTTC.

This clonotype was counted many times. V gene TRBV5-1 combines with J gene TRBJ2-7; 12 positions agree with TRBD1. This CDR3 has 17 amino acids. The germline V gene has CDR1 SGHRS and CDR2 YFSETQ. V gave up 0 bases and J gave up 6 bases; unmatched junction bases: 10. The chain's CDR3 is CASSLDVRDRGRSEQYF. The CDR3 region has the DNA TGCGCCAGCAGCTTGGATGTGAGGGACAGGGGGCGATCCGAGCAGTACTTC. Full variable domain (outside the CDR3, taken from reference TRBV5-1 and TRBJ2-7): KAGVTQTPRYLIKTRGQQVTLSCSPISGHRSVSWYQQTPGQGLQFLFEYFSETQRNKGNFPGRFSGRQFSNSRSEMNVSTLELGDSALYLCASSLDVRDRGRSEQYFGPGTRLTVT.

This clonotype has only a few counts. The V call is TRBV6-6, the J call TRBJ2-7; 9 nucleotides align to TRBD1. V lost 2 bases and J lost 3; bases outside the gene matches: 8. Germline-derived CDR1 and CDR2 are MNHNY and SVGAGI (reference sequence). The CDR3 length is 16 residues. The CDR3 DNA reads as TGTGCCAGCAGTTACCTCGGACAGGGGAGCGGCTACGAGCAGTACTTC. Its protein is CASSYLGQGSGYEQYF.